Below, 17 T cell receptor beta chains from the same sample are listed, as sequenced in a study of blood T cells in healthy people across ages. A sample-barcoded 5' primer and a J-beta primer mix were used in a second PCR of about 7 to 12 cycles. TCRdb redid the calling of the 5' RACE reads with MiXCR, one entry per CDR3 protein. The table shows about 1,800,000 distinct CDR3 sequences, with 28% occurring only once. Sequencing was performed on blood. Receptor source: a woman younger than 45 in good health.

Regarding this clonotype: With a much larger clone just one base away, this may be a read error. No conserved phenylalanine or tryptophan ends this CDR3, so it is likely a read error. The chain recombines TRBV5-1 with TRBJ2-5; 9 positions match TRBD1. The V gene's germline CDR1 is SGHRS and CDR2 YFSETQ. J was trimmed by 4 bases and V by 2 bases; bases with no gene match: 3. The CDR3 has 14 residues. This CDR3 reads CASSFPGQGETQYY. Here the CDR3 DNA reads TGCGCCAGCAGCTTCCCGGGACAGGGAGAGACCCAGTACTAC.

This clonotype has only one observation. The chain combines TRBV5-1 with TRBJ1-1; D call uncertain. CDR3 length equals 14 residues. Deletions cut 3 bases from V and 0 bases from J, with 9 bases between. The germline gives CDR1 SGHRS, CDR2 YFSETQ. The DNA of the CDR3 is TGCGCCAGCAGCTCGGCCACAGTGAACACTGAAGCTTTCTTT. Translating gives CASSSATVNTEAFF.

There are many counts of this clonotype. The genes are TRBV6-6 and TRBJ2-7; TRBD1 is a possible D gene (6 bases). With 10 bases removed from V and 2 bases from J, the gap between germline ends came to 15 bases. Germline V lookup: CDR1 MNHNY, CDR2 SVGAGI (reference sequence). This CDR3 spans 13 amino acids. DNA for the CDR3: TGTGCCACTCGTCAGGGGATCCCCTACGAGCAGTACTTC. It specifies CATRQGIPYEQYF.

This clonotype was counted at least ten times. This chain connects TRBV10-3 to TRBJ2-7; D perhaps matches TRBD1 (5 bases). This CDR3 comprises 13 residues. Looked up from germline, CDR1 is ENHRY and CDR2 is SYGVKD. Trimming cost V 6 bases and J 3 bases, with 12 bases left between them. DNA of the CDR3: TGTGCCATCAGGCAGACAGAGAACTACGAGCAGTACTTC. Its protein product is CAIRQTENYEQYF.

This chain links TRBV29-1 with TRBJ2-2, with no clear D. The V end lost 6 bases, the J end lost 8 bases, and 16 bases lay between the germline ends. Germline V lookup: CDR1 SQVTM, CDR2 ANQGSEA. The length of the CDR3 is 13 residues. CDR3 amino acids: CSVKSPTSGELFF. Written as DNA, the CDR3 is TGCAGCGTGAAGTCACCTACTTCAGGGGAGCTGTTTTTT.

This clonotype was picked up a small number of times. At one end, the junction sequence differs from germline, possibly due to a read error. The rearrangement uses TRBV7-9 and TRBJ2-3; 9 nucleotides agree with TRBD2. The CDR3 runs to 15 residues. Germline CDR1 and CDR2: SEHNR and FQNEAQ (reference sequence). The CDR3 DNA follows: TGCGCCAGCAGCTTATCTAGCGGGACCACAGATACGCAGTATTTT. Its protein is CASSLSSGTTDTQYF.

The CDR3 is CASSSDPGTPGYTF. The CDR3 DNA reads TGTGCCAGCAGCTCGGACCCCGGGACGCCTGGCTACACCTTC. The J gene is TRBJ1-2, the V gene TRBV7-3; tentatively, D is TRBD1 (5 bases). Between the trimmed V and J ends, which lost 4 bases and 7 bases, there was a span of 16 bases. Germline loops: CDR1 SGHTA, CDR2 FQGTGA. This CDR3 has 14 amino acids. Supplemented by reference TRBV7-3 and TRBJ1-2, the full variable domain reads GAGVSQTPSNKVTEKGKYVELRCDPISGHTALYWYRQSLGQGPEFLIYFQGTGAADDSGLPNDRFFAVRPEGSVSTLKIQRTERGDSAVYLCASSSDPGTPGYTFGSGTRLTVV.

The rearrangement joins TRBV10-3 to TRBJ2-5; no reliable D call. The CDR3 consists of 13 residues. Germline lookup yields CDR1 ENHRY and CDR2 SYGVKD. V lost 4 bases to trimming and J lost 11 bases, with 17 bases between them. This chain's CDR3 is CAISGVRAHEQYF. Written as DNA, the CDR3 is TGTGCCATCAGTGGAGTCCGGGCCCATGAGCAGTACTTC.

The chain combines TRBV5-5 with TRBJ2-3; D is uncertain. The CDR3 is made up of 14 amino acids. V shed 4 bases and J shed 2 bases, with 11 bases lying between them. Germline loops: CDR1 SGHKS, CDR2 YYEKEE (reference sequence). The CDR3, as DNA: TGTGCCAGCAGCCCTTATAAGACCACAGATACGCAGTATTTT. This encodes CASSPYKTTDTQYF. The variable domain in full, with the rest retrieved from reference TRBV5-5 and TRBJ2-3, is DAGVTQSPTHLIKTRGQQVTLRCSPISGHKSVSWYQQVLGQGPQFIFQYYEKEERGRGNFPDRFSARQFPNYSSELNVNALLLGDSALYLCASSPYKTTDTQYFGPGTRLTVL.

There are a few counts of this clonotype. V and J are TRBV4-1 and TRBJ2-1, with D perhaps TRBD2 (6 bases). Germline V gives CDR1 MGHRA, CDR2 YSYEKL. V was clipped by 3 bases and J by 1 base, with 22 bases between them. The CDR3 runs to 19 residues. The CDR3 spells CASSHLAWVGGRSYNEQFF. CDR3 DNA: TGCGCCAGCAGCCACTTGGCTTGGGTCGGAGGGCGTTCCTACAATGAGCAGTTCTTC.

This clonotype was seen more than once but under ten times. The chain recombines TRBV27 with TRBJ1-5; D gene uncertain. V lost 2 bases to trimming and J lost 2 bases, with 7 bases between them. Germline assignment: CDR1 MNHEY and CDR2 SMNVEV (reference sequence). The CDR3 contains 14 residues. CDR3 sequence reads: CASSLVPRNQPQHF. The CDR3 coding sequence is TGTGCCAGCAGTTTAGTTCCGCGCAATCAGCCCCAGCATTTT.

The chain's CDR3 is CASSPARAGQETQYF. CDR3 bases: TGTGCCAGCTCACCCGCCAGGGCAGGTCAAGAGACCCAGTACTTC. The V gene is TRBV18, the J gene TRBJ2-5; TRBD1 might be the D (5 bases). The V and J ends lost 3 bases and 2 bases respectively, with 13 bases between them. This CDR3 has 15 residues. Germline V lookup: CDR1 KGHSH, CDR2 LQKENI. Based on the CDR3 plus reference TRBV18 and TRBJ2-5, the full variable domain is NAGVMQNPRHLVRRRGQEARLRCSPMKGHSHVYWYRQLPEEGLKFMVYLQKENIIDESGMPKERFSAEFPKEGPSILRIQQVVRGDSAAYFCASSPARAGQETQYFGPGTRLLVL.

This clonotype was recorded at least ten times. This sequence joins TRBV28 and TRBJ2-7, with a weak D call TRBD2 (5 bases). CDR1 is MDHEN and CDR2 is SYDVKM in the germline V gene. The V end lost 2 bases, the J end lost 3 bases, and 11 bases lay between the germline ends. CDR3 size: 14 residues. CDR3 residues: CASSLEGMNYEQYF. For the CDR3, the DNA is TGTGCCAGCAGTTTAGAGGGTATGAACTACGAGCAGTACTTC.

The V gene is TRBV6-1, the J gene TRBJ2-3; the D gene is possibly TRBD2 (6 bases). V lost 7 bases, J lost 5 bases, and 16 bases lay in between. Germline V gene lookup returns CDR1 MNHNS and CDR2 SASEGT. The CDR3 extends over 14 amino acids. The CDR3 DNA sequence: TGTGCCAGCACCCCGGGAGCAGCGAGAGATACGCAGTATTTT. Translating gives CASTPGAARDTQYF.

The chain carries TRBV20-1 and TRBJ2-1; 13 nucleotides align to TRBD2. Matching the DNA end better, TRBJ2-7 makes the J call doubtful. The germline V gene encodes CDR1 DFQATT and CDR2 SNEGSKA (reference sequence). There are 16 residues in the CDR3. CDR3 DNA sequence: TGCAGTGCCAGACTAGCGGGAGGCCTCTCCTACAATGAGCAGTACTTC. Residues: CSARLAGGLSYNEQYF.

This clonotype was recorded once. CDR3 residues: CASSSRYGAGEPYNEQFF. The CDR3 region has the DNA TGTGCCAGCAGCTCCAGATATGGAGCGGGGGAACCCTACAATGAGCAGTTCTTC. The V and J genes are TRBV11-2 and TRBJ2-1; 8 bases line up with TRBD2. The CDR3 covers 18 residues. Germline V gene lookup returns CDR1 SGHAT and CDR2 FQNNGV. The J segment lost 2 bases and the V segment lost 4 bases, leaving 13 bases of the junction unmatched.

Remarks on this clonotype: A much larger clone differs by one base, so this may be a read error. CDR3 in amino acids: CASNSGTGIYQETQYF. The CDR3 nucleotides read TGCGCCAGCAACTCTGGGACAGGGATTTACCAAGAGACCCAGTACTTC. The J gene is TRBJ2-5, the V gene TRBV5-1; 9 bases map to TRBD1. The trim removed 6 bases at V and 0 bases at J, leaving 9 bases unmatched. The germline gives CDR1 SGHRS, CDR2 YFSETQ. The CDR3 runs to 16 residues.